Listed below are T cell receptor beta chains from one sample, sequenced in a study of blood T cells in healthy people across ages. TCRdb re-derived calls from the 5' RACE reads in MiXCR, one entry per CDR3 protein. The top ten clones hold around 23% of a sample with some 1.8 million distinct CDR3 sequences, 30% to 40% of them seen once. The specimen was blood. All receptors come from a human donor in good health. The CDR3 runs from the conserved cysteine through the conserved F or W.

>TRBV13
CASSLGRVRYF
>TRBV29-1
CSVEGTAANTGELFF
>TRBV15
CATSGTRLGEQFF
>TRBV9
CASSVVAMNTEAFF
>TRBV5-1
CASSLAPGTGVVGGNTF
>TRBV20-1
CSARQGFFEKLFF
>TRBV4-3
CASSQLGTEAFF
>TRBV7-2
CAGSSRDRGGNEQYF
>TRBV6-5
CASSYSKGAMAYEQYF
>TRBV6-5
CASSYSNWVEDGYTF
>TRBV7-2
CASSRNRASYNSPLHF
>TRBV10-3
CAISESSGGRTTDTQYF
>TRBV20-1
CSARDYLRGPTYNEQFF
>TRBV29-1
CSVSSGGGETQFF
>TRBV4-3
CASSQEKSITDRVNEQFF
>TRBV4-3
CASSPNNYTFGKNIQYF
>TRBV4-1
CASSQDKPTIYF
>TRBV4-3
CASSQSRGLGRHEQYF
>TRBV5-1
CASSWGLAGDLSYEQYF
>TRBV11-2
CASSLVRGAEETQYF
>TRBV5-1
CASSFAPLAGMGNEQFF
>TRBV5-6
CASSPVDRDGEQYF
>TRBV12-3/TRBV12-4
CASSSLFNEQFF
>TRBV20-1
CSARPDRAPYGYTF
>TRBV6-1
CASSEARGLSPDTQYF
>TRBV4-3
CASSPGLAGTEQFF
>TRBV6-6
CASSYSGDPYNEQFF
>TRBV12-3/TRBV12-4
CASSLISGGEQYF
>TRBV27
CASSSSTGLEAFF
>TRBV7-2
CASSLVSREPQHF
>TRBV7-8
CASSYLSVDYNEQFF
>TRBV29-1
CSVAPRNTEAFF